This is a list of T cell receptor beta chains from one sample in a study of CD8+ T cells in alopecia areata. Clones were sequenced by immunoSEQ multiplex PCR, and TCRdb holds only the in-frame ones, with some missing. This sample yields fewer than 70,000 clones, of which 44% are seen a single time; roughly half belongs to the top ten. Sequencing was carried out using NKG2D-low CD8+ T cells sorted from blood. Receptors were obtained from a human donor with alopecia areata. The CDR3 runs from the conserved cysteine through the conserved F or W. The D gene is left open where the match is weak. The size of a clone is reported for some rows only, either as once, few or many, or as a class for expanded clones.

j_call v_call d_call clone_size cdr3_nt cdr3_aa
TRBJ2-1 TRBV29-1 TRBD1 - TGCAGCGGGGGGACAGGGGTCAATGAGCAGTTCTTC CSGGTGVNEQFF
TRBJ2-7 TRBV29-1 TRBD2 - TGCAGCGTTCTAGCGGGGGCTACCTACGAGCAGTACTTC CSVLAGATYEQYF
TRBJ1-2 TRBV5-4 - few TGTGCCAGCAGCTTGGTGGAACCGGAGAACTATGGCTACACCTTC CASSLVEPENYGYTF
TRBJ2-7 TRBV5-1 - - TGCGCCAGCAGCTTCTTCCCGGCAGGGGAGGCGAGTGAGCAGTACTTC CASSFFPAGEASEQYF
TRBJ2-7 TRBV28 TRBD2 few TGTGCCAGGGAGCCTAGCGGCGGGGGCGAGCAGTACTTC CAREPSGGGEQYF
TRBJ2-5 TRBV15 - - TGTGCCACCAGCAGAGACCTCCCAGGGGGGAGGAAAGAGACCCAGTACTTC CATSRDLPGGRKETQYF
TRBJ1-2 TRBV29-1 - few TGCAGCGTTGGAACAGTAGCCTATGGCTACACCTTC CSVGTVAYGYTF
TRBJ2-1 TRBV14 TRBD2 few TGTGCCAGCAGCCTCCCCGGGACTAGCAATGAGCAGTTCTTC CASSLPGTSNEQFF
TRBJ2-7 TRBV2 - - TGTGCCAGCAGTGAAGTTGTGGTCTACGAGCAGTACTTC CASSEVVVYEQYF
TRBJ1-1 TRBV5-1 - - TGCGCCAGCAGCTTGCAGCAGGGCCGGACTGAAGCTTTCTTT CASSLQQGRTEAFF
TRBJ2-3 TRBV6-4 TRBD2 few TGTGCCAGCAGCGAAGATAGCGGGAGGGGGACAGATACGCAGTATTTT CASSEDSGRGTDTQYF
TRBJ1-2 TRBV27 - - TGTGCCAGCAGTTTCCGAGGTCGGGTCGGAGGCTACACCTTC CASSFRGRVGGYTF
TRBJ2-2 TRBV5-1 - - TGCGCCAGCATGGACACCGACACCGGGGAGCTGTTTTTT CASMDTDTGELFF
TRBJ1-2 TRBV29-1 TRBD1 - TGCAGCGTTGAAAGTAGGACAGGGAGCGACTATGGCTACACCTTC CSVESRTGSDYGYTF
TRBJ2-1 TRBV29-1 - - TGCAGCGTTGGGGACGGCGAGCAGTTCTTC CSVGDGEQFF
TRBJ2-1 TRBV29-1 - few TGCAGCGTTGATGGTGTAAGTGAGCAGTTCTTC CSVDGVSEQFF
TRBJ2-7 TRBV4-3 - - TGCGCCAGCAGCCAAGGGAGGGCGGCGGGGTACGAGCAGTACTTC CASSQGRAAGYEQYF
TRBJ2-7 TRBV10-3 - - TGTGCCCACGGAGGGCCGGAGGAGCAGTACTTC CAHGGPEEQYF
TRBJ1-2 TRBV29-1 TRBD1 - TGCAGCGTTCGGACAGGTGATGGCTACACCTTC CSVRTGDGYTF
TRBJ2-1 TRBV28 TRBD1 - TGTGCCAGCAGTTTTCGCCGTGGGACAGGCAGTGAGCAGTTCTTC CASSFRRGTGSEQFF
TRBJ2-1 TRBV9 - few TGTGCCAGCAGTGCCCCCGCTTTAGGGAGCTCCTACAATGAGCAGTTCTTC CASSAPALGSSYNEQFF
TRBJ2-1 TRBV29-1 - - TGCAGCGTTGAAGACGGCGACATAGTAGAGGAGCAGTTCTTC CSVEDGDIVEEQFF
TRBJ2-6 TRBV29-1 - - TGCAGCGTTGAACCGTTGGGGGCCAACGTCCTGACTTTC CSVEPLGANVLTF
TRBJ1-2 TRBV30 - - TGTGCCTGGAGTGTACCTGGGGGCTATGGCTACACCTTC CAWSVPGGYGYTF
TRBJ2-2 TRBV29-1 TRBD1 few TGCAGCGTTGATGGACAGGGGACGACCGGGGAGCTGTTTTTT CSVDGQGTTGELFF
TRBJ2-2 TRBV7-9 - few TGTGCCAGCAGCTTCCCCAGGGGATTTGCCGGGGAGCTGTTTTTT CASSFPRGFAGELFF